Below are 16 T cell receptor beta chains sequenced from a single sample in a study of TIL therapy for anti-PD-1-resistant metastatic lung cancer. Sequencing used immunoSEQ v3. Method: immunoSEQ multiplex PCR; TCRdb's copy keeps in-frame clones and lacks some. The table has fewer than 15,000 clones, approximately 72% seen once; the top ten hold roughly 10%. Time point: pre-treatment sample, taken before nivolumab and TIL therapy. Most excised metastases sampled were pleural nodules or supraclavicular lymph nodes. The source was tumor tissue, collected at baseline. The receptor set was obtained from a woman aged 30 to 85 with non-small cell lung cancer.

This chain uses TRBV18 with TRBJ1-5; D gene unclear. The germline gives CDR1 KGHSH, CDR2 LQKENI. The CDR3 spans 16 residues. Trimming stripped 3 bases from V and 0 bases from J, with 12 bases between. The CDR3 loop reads CASSPDRVDSNQPQHF. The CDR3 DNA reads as TGTGCCAGCTCACCTGATAGGGTCGATAGCAATCAGCCCCAGCATTTT.

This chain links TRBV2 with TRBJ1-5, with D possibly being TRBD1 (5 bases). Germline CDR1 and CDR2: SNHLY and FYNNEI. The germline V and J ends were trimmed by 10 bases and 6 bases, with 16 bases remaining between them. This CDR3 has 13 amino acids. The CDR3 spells CATGIRGGQPQHF. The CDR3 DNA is TGTGCCACCGGCATCCGGGGGGGTCAGCCCCAGCATTTT.

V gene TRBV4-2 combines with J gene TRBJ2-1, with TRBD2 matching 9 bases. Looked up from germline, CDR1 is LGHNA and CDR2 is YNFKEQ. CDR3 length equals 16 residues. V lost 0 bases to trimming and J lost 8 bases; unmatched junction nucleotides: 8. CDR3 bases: TGTGCCAGCAGCCAAGACGGGGCTAGCGGGGCTTATGAGCAGTTCTTC. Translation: CASSQDGASGAYEQFF.

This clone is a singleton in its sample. CDR3 nucleotide sequence: TGTGCCAGCAGCTTGAGTCCTACGGTCGGGCAGCCCCAGCATTTT. Translating gives CASSLSPTVGQPQHF. This sequence joins TRBV5-6 and TRBJ1-5; D not resolved. The V gene's germline CDR1 is SGHDT and CDR2 YYEEEE. The CDR3 is made up of 15 amino acids. Deletions cut 1 base from V and 7 bases from J, with 15 bases between.

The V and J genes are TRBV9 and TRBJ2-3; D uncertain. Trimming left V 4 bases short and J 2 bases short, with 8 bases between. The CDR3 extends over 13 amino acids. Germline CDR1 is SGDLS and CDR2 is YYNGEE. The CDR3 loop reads CASSLLLTDTQYF. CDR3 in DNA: TGTGCCAGCAGCCTCCTCCTCACAGATACGCAGTATTTT.

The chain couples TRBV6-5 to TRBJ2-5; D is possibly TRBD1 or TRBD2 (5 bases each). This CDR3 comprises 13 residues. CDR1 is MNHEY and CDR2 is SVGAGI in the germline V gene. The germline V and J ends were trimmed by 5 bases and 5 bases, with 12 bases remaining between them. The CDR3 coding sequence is TGTGCCAGCAGTGCCGGGACGGAGGAGACCCAGTACTTC. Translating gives CASSAGTEETQYF.

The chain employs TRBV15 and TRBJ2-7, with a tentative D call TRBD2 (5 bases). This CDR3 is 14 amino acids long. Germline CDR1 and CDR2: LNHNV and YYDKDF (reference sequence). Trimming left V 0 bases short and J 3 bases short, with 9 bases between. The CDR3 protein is CATSREAGGYEQYF. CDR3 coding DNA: TGTGCCACCAGCAGAGAAGCTGGAGGCTACGAGCAGTACTTC.

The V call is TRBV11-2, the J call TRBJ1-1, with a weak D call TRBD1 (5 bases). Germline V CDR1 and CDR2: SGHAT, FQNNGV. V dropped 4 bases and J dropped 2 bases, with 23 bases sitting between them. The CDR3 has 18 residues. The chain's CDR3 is CASSSVTQGRRRNTEAFF. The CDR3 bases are TGTGCCAGCAGCTCCGTAACCCAGGGTAGGCGGCGAAACACTGAAGCTTTCTTT.

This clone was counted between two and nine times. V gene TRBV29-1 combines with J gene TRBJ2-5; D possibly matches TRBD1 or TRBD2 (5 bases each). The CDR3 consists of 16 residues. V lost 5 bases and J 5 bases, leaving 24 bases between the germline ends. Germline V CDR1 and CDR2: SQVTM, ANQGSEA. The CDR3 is CSVLRGRRDVRETQYF. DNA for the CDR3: TGCAGCGTTCTTAGGGGACGACGGGATGTAAGGGAGACCCAGTACTTC. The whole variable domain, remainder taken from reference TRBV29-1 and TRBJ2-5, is SAVISQKPSRDICQRGTSLTIQCQVDSQVTMMFWYRQQPGQSLTLIATANQGSEATYESGFVIDKFPISRPNLTFSTLTVSNMSPEDSSIYLCSVLRGRRDVRETQYFGPGTRLLVL.

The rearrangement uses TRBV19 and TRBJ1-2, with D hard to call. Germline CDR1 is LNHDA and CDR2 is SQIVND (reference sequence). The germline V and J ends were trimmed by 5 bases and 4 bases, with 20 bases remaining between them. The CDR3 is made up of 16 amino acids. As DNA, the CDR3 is TGTGCCAGTAGTCCTAGCGGCGCTACGAGAAGCTATGGCTACACCTTC. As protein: CASSPSGATRSYGYTF.

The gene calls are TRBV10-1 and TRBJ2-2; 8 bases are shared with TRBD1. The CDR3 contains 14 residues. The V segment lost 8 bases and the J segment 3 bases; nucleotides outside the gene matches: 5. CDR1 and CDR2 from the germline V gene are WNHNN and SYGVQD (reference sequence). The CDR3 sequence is CASQDRDDTGELFF. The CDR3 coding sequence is TGCGCCAGCCAGGACAGGGACGACACCGGGGAGCTGTTTTTT.

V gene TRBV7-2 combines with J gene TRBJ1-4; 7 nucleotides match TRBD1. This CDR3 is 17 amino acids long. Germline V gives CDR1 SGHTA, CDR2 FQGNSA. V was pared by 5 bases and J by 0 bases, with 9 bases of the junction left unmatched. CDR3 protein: CASSQTGQSATNEKLFF. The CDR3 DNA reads TGTGCCAGCAGCCAAACGGGACAGAGTGCAACTAATGAAAAACTGTTTTTT.

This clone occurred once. CDR3 residues: CASKRGGFQETQYF. In DNA form, the CDR3 reads TGTGCCAGCAAGCGGGGAGGGTTCCAAGAGACCCAGTACTTC. V is TRBV6-5 and J is TRBJ2-5; 7 nucleotides line up with TRBD2. The CDR3 spans 14 residues. Germline V gene lookup returns CDR1 MNHEY and CDR2 SVGAGI. Trimming cost V 7 bases and J 1 base; bases outside gene matches: 6.

As DNA, the CDR3 is TGTGCCAGCAGCCTAGGGACTAGCGGGAGCAATGAGCAGTTCTTC. Its translation: CASSLGTSGSNEQFF. The chain links TRBV7-3 to TRBJ2-1; 14 nucleotides align to TRBD2. Germline trimming cut 5 bases from V and 6 bases from J; bases unmatched to any gene: 3. The CDR3 loop spans 15 amino acids. From germline, CDR1 is SGHTA and CDR2 FQGTGA.

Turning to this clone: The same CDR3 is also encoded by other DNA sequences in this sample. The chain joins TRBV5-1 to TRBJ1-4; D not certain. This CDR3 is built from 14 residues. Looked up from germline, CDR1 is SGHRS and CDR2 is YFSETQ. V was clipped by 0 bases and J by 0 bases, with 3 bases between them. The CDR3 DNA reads TGCGCCAGCAGCTTGGATTCAACTAATGAAAAACTGTTTTTT. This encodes CASSLDSTNEKLFF.

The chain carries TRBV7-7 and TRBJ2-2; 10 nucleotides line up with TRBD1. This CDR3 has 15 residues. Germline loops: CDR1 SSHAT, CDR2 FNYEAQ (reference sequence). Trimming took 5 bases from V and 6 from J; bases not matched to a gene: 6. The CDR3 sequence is CASSPGQGFSGELFF. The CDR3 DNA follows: TGTGCCAGCAGCCCGGGACAGGGGTTTTCCGGGGAGCTGTTTTTT.